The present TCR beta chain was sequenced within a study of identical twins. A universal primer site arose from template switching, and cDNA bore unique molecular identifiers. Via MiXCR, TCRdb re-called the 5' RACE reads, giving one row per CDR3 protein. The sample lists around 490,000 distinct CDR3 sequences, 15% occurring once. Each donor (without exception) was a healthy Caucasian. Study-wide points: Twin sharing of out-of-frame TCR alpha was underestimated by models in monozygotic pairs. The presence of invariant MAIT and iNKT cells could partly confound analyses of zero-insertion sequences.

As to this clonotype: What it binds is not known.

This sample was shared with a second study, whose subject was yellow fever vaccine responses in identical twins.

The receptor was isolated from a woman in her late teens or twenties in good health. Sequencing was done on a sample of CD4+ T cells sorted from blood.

CDR3 sequence (DNA): TGCAGTGCTAGCCAGGGACTAGCGGGTAGGAATGAGCAGTTCTTC. The encoded protein is CSASQGLAGRNEQFF. The genes are TRBV20-1 and TRBJ2-1, with 12 bases matching TRBD2. The CDR3 sequence is 15 residues long. V lost 3 bases and J lost 7; bases outside the gene matches: 7. Germline values: CDR1 DFQATT, CDR2 SNEGSKA (reference sequence).